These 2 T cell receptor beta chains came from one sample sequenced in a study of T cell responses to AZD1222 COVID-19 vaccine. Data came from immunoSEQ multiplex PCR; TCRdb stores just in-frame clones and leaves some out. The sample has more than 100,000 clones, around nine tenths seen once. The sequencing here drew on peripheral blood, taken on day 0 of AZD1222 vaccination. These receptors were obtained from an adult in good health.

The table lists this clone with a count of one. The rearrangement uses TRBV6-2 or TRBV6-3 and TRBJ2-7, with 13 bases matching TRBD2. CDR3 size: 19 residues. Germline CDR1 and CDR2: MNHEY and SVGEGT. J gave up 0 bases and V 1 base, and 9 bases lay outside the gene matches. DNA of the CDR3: TGTGCCAGCAGTTACTTACTGGGACTAGCGGGGCCAGACTCCTACGAGCAGTACTTC. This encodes CASSYLLGLAGPDSYEQYF.

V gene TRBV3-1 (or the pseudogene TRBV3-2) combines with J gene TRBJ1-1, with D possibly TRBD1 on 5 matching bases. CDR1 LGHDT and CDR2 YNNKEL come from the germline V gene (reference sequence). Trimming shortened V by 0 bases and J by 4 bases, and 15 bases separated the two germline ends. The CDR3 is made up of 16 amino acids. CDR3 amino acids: CASSQDVQGRGTEAFF. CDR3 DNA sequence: TGTGCCAGCAGCCAAGATGTCCAGGGTAGGGGCACTGAAGCTTTCTTT.